These T cell receptor beta chains were read from a single sample in a study of T cell responses to AZD1222 COVID-19 vaccine. The table came from immunoSEQ multiplex PCR; TCRdb's copy has only in-frame clones and leaves some out. The sample carries 130,000 or so clones, around 94% recorded once. The source was peripheral blood, collected on day 0 of AZD1222 vaccination. Receptors originate from an adult in good health. The CDR3 runs from the conserved cysteine through the conserved F or W. The D gene is left open where the match is weak. Where a row states a size, it is once, few, many or the class of an expanded clone; other rows omit it.

clone_size	d_call	v_call	j_call	cdr3_aa	cdr3_nt
NA	TRBD2	TRBV5-1	TRBJ2-2	CASSARLAVAASNTGELFF	TGCGCCAGCAGCGCCCGACTAGCGGTTGCGGCGTCGAACACCGGGGAGCTGTTTTTT
NA	NA	TRBV19	TRBJ2-3	CASSIGTGTDTQYF	TGTGCCAGTAGTATCGGAACAGGTACAGATACGCAGTATTTT
NA	TRBD2	TRBV2	TRBJ2-1	CASSDTGELGRDEQFF	TGTGCCAGCAGTGACACGGGGGAGCTCGGGAGGGATGAGCAGTTCTTC
NA	TRBD1	TRBV19	TRBJ1-5	CASSIGTGVRYQPQHF	TGTGCCAGTAGTATAGGGACAGGGGTCAGGTATCAGCCCCAGCATTTT
NA	TRBD2	TRBV19	TRBJ2-3	CATRLAGGPDTQYF	TGTGCCACGAGACTAGCGGGAGGGCCAGATACGCAGTATTTT
NA	TRBD1	TRBV9	TRBJ2-1	CASSPRTGTYNEQFF	TGTGCCAGCAGCCCCCGGACAGGGACCTACAATGAGCAGTTCTTC
NA	NA	TRBV7-9	TRBJ1-1	CASSLDHTEAFF	TGTGCCAGCAGCTTGGACCACACTGAAGCTTTCTTT
NA	TRBD1	TRBV7-9	TRBJ2-3	CASSLGTGEGTDTQYF	TGTGCCAGCAGCTTAGGGACAGGGGAGGGCACAGATACGCAGTATTTT
NA	TRBD1	TRBV6-6	TRBJ1-3	CASSPGGAIYF	TGTGCCAGCAGTCCAGGGGGGGCCATATATTTT
NA	NA	TRBV19	TRBJ1-2	CASSMMAVYGYTF	TGTGCCAGTAGTATGATGGCAGTCTATGGCTACACCTTC
few	NA	TRBV30	TRBJ1-2	CAWSRRPSYGYTF	TGTGCCTGGAGCCGAAGACCTTCTTATGGCTACACCTTC
NA	NA	TRBV19	TRBJ2-7	CASSIGGSLYEQYF	TGTGCCAGTAGTATCGGGGGCAGCCTCTACGAGCAGTACTTC
NA	TRBD1	TRBV15	TRBJ1-5	CATSRGQGDREPQHF	TGTGCCACCAGCAGAGGACAGGGGGATAGGGAGCCCCAGCATTTT
NA	TRBD1	TRBV6-1	TRBJ2-6	CASSAETGGVSGANVLTF	TGTGCCAGCAGTGCCGAGACAGGGGGCGTTTCCGGGGCCAACGTCCTGACTTTC
NA	NA	TRBV6-5	TRBJ1-5	CASSYSREQPQHF	TGTGCCAGCAGTTACTCGAGGGAACAGCCCCAGCATTTT
NA	NA	TRBV6-5	TRBJ1-5	CASRRTVFGNQPQHF	TGTGCCAGCAGGAGGACAGTATTTGGCAATCAGCCCCAGCATTTT
NA	NA	TRBV7-8	TRBJ2-1	CASSFVTQAGDSSYNEQFF	TGTGCCAGCAGCTTTGTCACCCAGGCGGGGGACAGCTCCTACAATGAGCAGTTCTTC
NA	NA	TRBV28	TRBJ1-5	CASSFPGDQPQHF	TGTGCCAGCAGTTTTCCCGGGGATCAGCCCCAGCATTTT
NA	NA	TRBV18	TRBJ2-7	CASSPRARDEQYF	TGTGCCAGCTCACCCCGGGCCCGGGACGAGCAGTACTTC
NA	NA	TRBV7-9	TRBJ2-3	CASSLGADTQYF	TGTGCCAGCAGCTTAGGAGCAGATACGCAGTATTTT
NA	TRBD1	TRBV7-8	TRBJ2-2	CASSLTRQGNTGELFF	TGTGCCAGCAGCTTAACACGACAGGGCAACACCGGGGAGCTGTTTTTT
NA	NA	TRBV11-2	TRBJ2-5	CASSLDLWETQYF	TGTGCCAGCAGCTTAGATCTGTGGGAGACCCAGTACTTC
NA	NA	TRBV7-9	TRBJ1-1	CASSRTGNTEAFF	TGTGCCAGCAGCCGCACAGGTAACACTGAAGCTTTCTTT